The TCR beta chain under discussion was sequenced for a study of glioma-infiltrating T cells. This clonotype is labeled as medium-sized (0.01 to 0.1%). CDR1 is MNHEY, CDR2 SMNVEV, per germline (reference sequence). This CDR3 is built from 14 residues. Trimming removed 4 bases at V and 0 bases at J, with 7 bases between. The iRepertoire nested amplicon-rescue multiplex PCR amplified TCR alpha and beta CDR3s from RNA. One-step reverse transcription and amplification started from around 100-400 ng of tissue mRNA or PBMC total RNA. TCRdb re-called the multiplex PCR reads with MiXCR, one entry per CDR3 protein. The table has approximately 3,200 distinct CDR3 sequences, 44% seen once.

Sequences were obtained from glioma tissue, nonneoplastic brain tissue, or PBMCs (not recorded which). V gene TRBV27 combines with J gene TRBJ2-1, with D unclear. The source is a human donor with low-grade glioma or glioblastoma, undergoing nonglioma brain surgery, or in good health (not recorded which). The CDR3 sequence: CASSSLSSYNEQFF. CDR3 bases: TGTGCCAGCAGTTCGCTTAGCTCCTACAATGAGCAGTTCTTC.